The entry below describes one T cell receptor (beta chain). Its antigen specificity is not known. No quality values exist for individual bases; no much larger clone is one base distant. This entry comes from a study of blood T cell repertoires in COVID-19 (dated by TCRdb to about 2020). In the study overall: Collaborator samples came from the United States, Italy and Spain and covered acute and convalescent phases of COVID-19. The prospective study material was composed of cDNA or gDNA derived from T cells, B-cell-depleted T cells, or PBMCs. Deeply sampled blood TCRbeta repertoires from subjects exposed to, actively infected with, or recovered from COVID-19 were included in the dataset. The repertoires were made available in a free public database intended to serve as a resource for research on the immune response to SARS-CoV-2. Samples came from the ongoing ImmuneRACE study (first 160 participants) plus 1,254 subjects from 6 global collaborators. Nearly every sample came with metadata listing a de-identified subject ID, COVID-19 status, age in years and sex. HLA class I and class II types, where available, came from metadata supplied by the sample provider rather than from assay-based typing. What the work shows at the level of the full study, not this receptor alone: How much clinical and demographic metadata was included differed by source and by participant, and the metadata was provided uncurated.

TCRbeta CDR3 regions were amplified from genomic DNA using the immunoSEQ Assay, a bias-controlled multiplex PCR. For the original study's pipeline: Within the assay, amplification of reference gene primers was used to estimate how many nucleated cells each sample contained. To quantify the absolute abundance of each unique TCRbeta CDR3 rearrangement, sequence reads were collapsed and filtered. For each sample, productive Simpson clonality was calculated by taking the square root of Simpson's diversity index across productive rearrangements. TCRdb obtained this table from immuneACCESS and retained in-frame rearrangements with V and J assigned. These tables miss some clones; where compared with another copy, unresolved V genes account for less than half of the shortfall, and the remainder is unexplained. The DNA gave D and trimming, while V, J and clone size come from that table. In this sample the table shows 280,000 or so clones, roughly 85% of which occur a single time. Together, the top ten hold roughly 2.7% of the sample.

Participants in the prospective study were enrolled through a virtual design, were aged roughly 18 to 100 years, and lived in roughly 24 United States geographic areas. To assign participants to cohorts, the prospective study relied on clinical history that participants themselves reported in a screening survey and a study questionnaire. Recovered participants in ImmuneRACE Cohort 3 were defined by two consecutive negative NP/OP PCR tests, clearance by a healthcare professional, or resolution of symptoms. Mobile phlebotomists in the prospective study collected whole blood, serum and a nasopharyngeal or oropharyngeal swab from every participant. Prospective study participants could optionally give additional blood draws and questionnaires over an approximately two-month period. Before DNA extraction, blood samples from the prospective study were shipped at room temperature or frozen. CDR1 and CDR2, looked up from the germline V gene (reference sequence), are LGHDT and YNNKEL. Its CDR3 holds 19 amino acids, cysteine through phenylalanine. Only CDR3 DNA remains: 57 bases, in frame from the first base. V drops 0 bases and J drops 7 bases, leaving 27 bases in between.

This sequence originates from a woman between 45 and 60 years old who had recovered from COVID-19. The rearranged segments are TRBV3-1 (or the pseudogene TRBV3-2) and TRBJ2-5, with TRBD2 tentatively as D gene (6 bases match). The sequencing input was PBMCs or T cells enriched from blood (not recorded which). The DNA reads TGTGCCAGCAGCCAAGATCGACTAGGGCCCAAATTCCGGGGCGGGACCCAGTACTTC. Translated, it gives CASSQDRLGPKFRGGTQYF.